This TCR beta chain derives from a study of identical twins. Findings and caveats of the study: The analysis was cross-sectional rather than longitudinal within donors. While abundant cord blood beta clonotypes carried fewer insertions, memory repertoires showed no such pattern.

Trimming at V came to 4 bases and at J to 1 base, leaving 1 base not matched to a gene. Germline CDR1 is MNHEY and CDR2 is SVGAGI. The CDR3 is 15 amino acids. TCRdb processed the 5' RACE reads anew with MiXCR; each CDR3 protein has one entry. The sample records fewer than 800,000 distinct CDR3 sequences, around 7.4% being singletons. This clonotype was observed a few times. Its antigen is unknown. This sample was shared with a second study, whose subject was yellow fever vaccine responses in identical twins.

This chain links TRBV6-5 with TRBJ2-6; 7 bases align to TRBD1. The sample was PBMCs. This TCR came from a young woman in good health. The CDR3 is CASSFRGSGANVLTF. CDR3 nucleotide sequence: TGTGCCAGCAGTTTCAGGGGGTCTGGGGCCAACGTCCTGACTTTC.